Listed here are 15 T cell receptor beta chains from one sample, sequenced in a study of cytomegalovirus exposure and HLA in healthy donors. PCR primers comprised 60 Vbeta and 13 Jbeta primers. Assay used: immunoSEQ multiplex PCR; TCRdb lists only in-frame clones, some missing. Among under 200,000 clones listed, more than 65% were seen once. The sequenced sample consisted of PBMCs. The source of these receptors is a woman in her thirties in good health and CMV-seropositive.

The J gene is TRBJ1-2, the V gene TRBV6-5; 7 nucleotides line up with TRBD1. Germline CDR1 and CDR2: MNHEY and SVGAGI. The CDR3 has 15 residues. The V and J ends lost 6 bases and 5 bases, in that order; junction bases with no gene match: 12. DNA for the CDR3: TGTGCCAGCAGGAAGGACAGGATCCTCGAATATGGCTACACCTTC. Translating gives CASRKDRILEYGYTF.

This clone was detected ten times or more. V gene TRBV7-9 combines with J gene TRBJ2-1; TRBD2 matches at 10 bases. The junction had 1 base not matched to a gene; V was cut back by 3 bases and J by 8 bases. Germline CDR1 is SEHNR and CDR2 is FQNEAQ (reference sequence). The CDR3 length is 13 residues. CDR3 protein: CASSFGTSDEQFF. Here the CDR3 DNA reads TGTGCCAGCAGCTTCGGGACTAGCGATGAGCAGTTCTTC.

The CDR3 region is CASSLTQEGNTEAFF. DNA for the CDR3: TGTGCCAGCAGTTTGACCCAGGAAGGGAACACTGAAGCTTTCTTT. The V call is TRBV6-5, the J call TRBJ1-1, with no clear D. CDR3 size: 15 residues. Germline loops: CDR1 MNHEY, CDR2 SVGAGI. The V end lost 4 bases, the J end lost 1 base, and 13 bases lay between the germline ends.

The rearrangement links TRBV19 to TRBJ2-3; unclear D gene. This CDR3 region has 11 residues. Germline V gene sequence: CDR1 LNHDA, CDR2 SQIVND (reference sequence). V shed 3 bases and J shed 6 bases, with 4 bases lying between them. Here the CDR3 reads CASSIADTQYF. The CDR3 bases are TGTGCCAGTAGTATCGCGGATACGCAGTATTTT.

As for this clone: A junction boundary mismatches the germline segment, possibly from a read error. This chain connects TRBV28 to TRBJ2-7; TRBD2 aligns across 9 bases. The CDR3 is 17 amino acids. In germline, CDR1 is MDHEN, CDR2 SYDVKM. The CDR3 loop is CASILWSAGGLPYEQYF. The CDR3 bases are TGTGCCAGCATTTTATGGTCAGCGGGAGGTCTCCCCTACGAGCAGTACTTC.

The CDR3 spells CASAGGLHTDTQYF. The CDR3 DNA follows: TGCGCCAGCGCGGGGGGACTTCACACAGATACGCAGTATTTT. The J gene is TRBJ2-3, the V gene TRBV5-1; 8 bases align to TRBD2. The germline gives CDR1 SGHRS, CDR2 YFSETQ. Trimming at V came to 7 bases and at J to 2 bases, leaving 6 bases not matched to a gene. There are 14 residues in the CDR3.

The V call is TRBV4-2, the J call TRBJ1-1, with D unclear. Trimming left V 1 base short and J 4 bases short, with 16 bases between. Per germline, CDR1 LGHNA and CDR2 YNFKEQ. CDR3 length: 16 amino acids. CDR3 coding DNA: TGTGCCAGCAGCCAAGCGTCCCCTAAACGGGGCACTGAAGCTTTCTTT. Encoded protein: CASSQASPKRGTEAFF.

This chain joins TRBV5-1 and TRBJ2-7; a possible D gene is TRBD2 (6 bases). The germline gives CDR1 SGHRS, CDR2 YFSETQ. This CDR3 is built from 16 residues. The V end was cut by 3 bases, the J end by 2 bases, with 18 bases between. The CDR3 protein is CASSSSSRGSTYEQYF. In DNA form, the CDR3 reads TGCGCCAGCAGCTCCTCATCTCGGGGGAGCACCTACGAGCAGTACTTC.

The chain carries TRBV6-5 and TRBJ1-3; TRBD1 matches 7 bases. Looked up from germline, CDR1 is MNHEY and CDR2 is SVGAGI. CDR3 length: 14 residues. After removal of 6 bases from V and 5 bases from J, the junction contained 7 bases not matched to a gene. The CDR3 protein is CASSRDSWRNTIYF. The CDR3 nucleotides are TGTGCCAGCAGCCGGGACAGTTGGCGAAACACCATATATTTT.

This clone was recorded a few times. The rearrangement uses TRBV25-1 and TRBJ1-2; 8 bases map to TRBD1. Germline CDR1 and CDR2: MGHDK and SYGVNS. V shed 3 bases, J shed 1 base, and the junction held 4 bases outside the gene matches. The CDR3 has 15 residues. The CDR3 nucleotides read TGTGCCAGCAGTGACATCGGACAGGGTAACTATGGCTACACCTTC. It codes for CASSDIGQGNYGYTF.

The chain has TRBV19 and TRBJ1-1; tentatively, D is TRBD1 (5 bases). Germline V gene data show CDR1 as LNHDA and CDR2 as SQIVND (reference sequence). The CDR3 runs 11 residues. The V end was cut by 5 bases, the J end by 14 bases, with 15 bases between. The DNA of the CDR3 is TGTGCCAGTAGTTGGGGGGTATCATCCTTCTTT. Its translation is CASSWGVSSFF.

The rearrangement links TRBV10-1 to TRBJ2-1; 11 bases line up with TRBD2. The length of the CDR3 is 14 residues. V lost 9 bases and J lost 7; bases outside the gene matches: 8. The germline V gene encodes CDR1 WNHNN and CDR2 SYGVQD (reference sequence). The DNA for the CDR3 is TGCGCCAGTGCAACTAGCGGGAGTTGGAATGAGCAGTTCTTC. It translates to CASATSGSWNEQFF.

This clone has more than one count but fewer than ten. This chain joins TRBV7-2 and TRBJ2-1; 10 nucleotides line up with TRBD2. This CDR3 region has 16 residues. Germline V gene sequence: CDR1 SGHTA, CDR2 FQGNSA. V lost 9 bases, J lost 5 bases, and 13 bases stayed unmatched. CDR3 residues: CASTERLAGLNNEQFF. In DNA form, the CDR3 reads TGTGCCAGTACAGAGAGACTAGCGGGTTTAAACAATGAGCAGTTCTTC.

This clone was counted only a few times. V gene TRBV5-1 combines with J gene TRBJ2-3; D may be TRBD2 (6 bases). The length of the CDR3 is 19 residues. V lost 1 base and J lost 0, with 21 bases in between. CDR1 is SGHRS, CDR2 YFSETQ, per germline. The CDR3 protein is CASSLSRNRGKTSTDTQYF. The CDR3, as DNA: TGCGCCAGCAGCTTGAGCCGAAACCGGGGGAAGACGAGCACAGATACGCAGTATTTT. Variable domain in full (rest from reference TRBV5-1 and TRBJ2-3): KAGVTQTPRYLIKTRGQQVTLSCSPISGHRSVSWYQQTPGQGLQFLFEYFSETQRNKGNFPGRFSGRQFSNSRSEMNVSTLELGDSALYLCASSLSRNRGKTSTDTQYFGPGTRLTVL.

The CDR3 bases are TGTGCGGCATCACCTGCTAGGTGGACTGAAGCTTTCTTT. This codes for CAASPARWTEAFF. The chain couples TRBV19 to TRBJ1-1, with no clear D. The CDR3 is 13 residues long. Germline V lookup: CDR1 LNHDA, CDR2 SQIVND (reference sequence).